A selection of T cell receptor beta chains follows, all from one sample in a study of blood T cell repertoires in COVID-19. Sequenced by immunoSEQ multiplex PCR; TCRdb stores in-frame clones only, minus some. The sample holds tens of thousands of clones, approximately 87% seen once. Material for sequencing was peripheral blood. The origin of the receptors is a man aged 50 to 59 with active COVID-19. Both conserved end residues are part of each CDR3. A D gene is named only where the DNA matches it firmly.

D gene,V gene,CDR3 protein
NA,TRBV19,CASKWGQNTGELFF
NA,TRBV19,CASSPDGRGPWDTEAFF
NA,TRBV7-9,CANQGYEQYF
NA,TRBV9,CASSTRAQGVYNEQFF
TRBD1,TRBV11-3,CASSLDRGSAEQYF
TRBD2,TRBV7-8,CASSPIWGGGAYNEQFF
TRBD1,TRBV7-9,CASSSGQRQGFNYGYTF
TRBD1,TRBV11-2,CASSTPGTGGTDTQYF
NA,TRBV27,CASRGHGPVYGYTF
TRBD1,TRBV7-2,CASSLDRGSYEQYF
TRBD1,TRBV9,CASSVGTGARETQYF
NA,TRBV6-4,CASSEEGAPGANVLTF
NA,TRBV24-1,CATSARGETQYF
NA,TRBV11-3,CASSKTGRSGYTF
NA,TRBV12-1,CASSFASGGAAYQETQYF
NA,TRBV7-2,CASSLSRSTEAFF
NA,TRBV27,CASSLFLGLGYEQYF
NA,TRBV6-1,CASSDAGRETQYF
NA,TRBV2,CASREAIKINEAFF
TRBD2,TRBV29-1,CSVDNGLAGIYNEQFF
TRBD1,TRBV30,CAQATGTKEKLFF
TRBD2,TRBV23-1,CASSQVTSGGELFF
NA,TRBV28,CASSLISVTYNEQFF
NA,TRBV27,CASSLWSGTFQETQYF
TRBD2,TRBV6-6,CASSPQGAGGSYEQYF